What follows is one T cell receptor (beta chain) and its context. Its antigen is undetermined. Antigen-specific CD4+ T cells were expanded (with viral peptide pools) by the ViraFEST assay ahead of sequencing. Culture lasted approximately 10 days before CD4+ T cell isolation. None of the vaccinated had previously contracted SARS-CoV-2, and their nucleocapsid antibodies tested negative. The data belong to a study of vaccination effects on CD4 cells after COVID-19. Study results and limitations: Recruitment yielded few convalescent patients, and the study had no early post-infection timepoints.

Assay: immunoSEQ multiplex PCR; the TCRdb copy retains only in-frame clones and omits some. The data hold about 27,000 clones, with approximately 70% observed a single time. The length of the CDR3 is 13 residues. Germline CDR1 and CDR2: KGHSH and LQKENI. V lost 3 bases, J lost 3 bases, and 8 bases lay in between. The chain employs TRBV18 and TRBJ1-1; the D is unclear. The sample here was CD4+ T cells from PBMCs cultured with HCoV-NL63 spike peptides, taken before COVID-19 vaccination. The receptor's source is a human donor who received a COVID-19 vaccine. CDR3: CASSPSGYTEAFF. CDR3 DNA: TGTGCCAGCTCACCCAGTGGGTACACTGAAGCTTTCTTT.